This entry describes one T cell receptor (beta chain). What it recognizes is unknown. This sample was included in a study of lymphopenia after photon versus proton radiotherapy. The study's findings and limits: After lymphocyte nadir, photon-treated repertoires showed oligoclonal expansion, especially CD8+ Temra. Post-nadir TCR diversity decline inversely tracked overall survival among those who died. Photon-treated patients lost naive T cells and TCR diversity; proton-treated stayed stable.

Generated by immunoSEQ multiplex PCR, the TCRdb table keeps only in-frame clones and is missing some. The repertoire holds about 7,300 clones, with around 84% as singletons. This receptor was taken from a man aged 30 to 45 with gastric cancer. The sequenced sample was peripheral blood, obtained from a patient treated with photon-based radiotherapy.

The CDR3 nucleotides are TGTGCTAGTGTTCTAGATTTCGGAAACACCATATATTTT. This sequence encodes CASVLDFGNTIYF. The chain links TRBV12-5 to TRBJ1-3; D is unresolved. This CDR3 is built from 13 residues. Germline loops: CDR1 LGHNT, CDR2 FRNRAP. V was trimmed by 7 bases and J by 4 bases, leaving 11 bases between them.